This TCR beta chain was obtained from a study of CD8 T cell repertoires and HIV-1 epitope variants. Background on the study: Separate wells received one of Twenty-five Gag or Nef variant peptides.

J was trimmed by 2 bases and V by 6 bases; bases with no gene match: 6. Germline values: CDR1 MNHEY, CDR2 SVGAGI. CDR3 length: 15 amino acids. Using immunoSEQ multiplex PCR, the repertoire was profiled, and TCRdb retains in-frame clones only, with some absent. This sample has 4,500 to 6,000 clones, with 65% found just once. In the case of this clone: Its target is unknown.

The sequenced sample consisted of cultured CD8+ T cells derived from PBMCs. The sequence was obtained from a male donor with HIV. V and J are TRBV6-5 and TRBJ2-2; TRBD1 matches at 7 bases. The CDR3 sequence: CASRSGQANTGELFF. The CDR3 DNA sequence: TGTGCCAGCAGGTCCGGACAGGCTAACACCGGGGAGCTGTTTTTT.